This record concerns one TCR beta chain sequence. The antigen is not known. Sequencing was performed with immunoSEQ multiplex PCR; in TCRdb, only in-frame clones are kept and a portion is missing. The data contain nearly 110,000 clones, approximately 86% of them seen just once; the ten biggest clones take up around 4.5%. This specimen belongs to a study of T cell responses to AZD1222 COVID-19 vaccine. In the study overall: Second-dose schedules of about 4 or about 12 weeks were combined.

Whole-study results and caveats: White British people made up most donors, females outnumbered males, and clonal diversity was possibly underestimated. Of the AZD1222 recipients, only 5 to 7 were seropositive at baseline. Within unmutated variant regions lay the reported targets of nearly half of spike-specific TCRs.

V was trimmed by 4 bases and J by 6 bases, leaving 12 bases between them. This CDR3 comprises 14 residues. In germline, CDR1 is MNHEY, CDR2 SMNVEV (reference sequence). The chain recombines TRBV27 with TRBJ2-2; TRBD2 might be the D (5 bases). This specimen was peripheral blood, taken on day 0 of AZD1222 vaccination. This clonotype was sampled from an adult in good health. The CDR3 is CASSSPAVPGELFF. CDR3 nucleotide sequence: TGTGCCAGCAGTTCGCCAGCGGTCCCCGGGGAGCTGTTTTTT.